The source of this TCR beta chain is a study of human T cells and chemical hapten exposure. Study-level results: PT1 expanded TCR numbers tracked positively with patch test score. The formation of large CDR3 similarity clusters by expanded TCRs significantly exceeded that of controls.

V lost 2 bases, J lost 5 bases, and 8 bases lay in between. The CDR3 loop spans 14 amino acids. Germline lookup yields CDR1 SGHRS and CDR2 YFSETQ. As processed by the authors: With a range of roughly 20,000 to 750,000, the median per sample was around 96,000 TCRs. TCRdb re-called the RACE reads with MiXCR, one entry per CDR3 protein. The V and J calls follow TCRdb's processing rather than the paper's. The sample lists about 300,000 distinct CDR3 sequences, around 5% occurring once. The sample's time point: pre-sensitization, week 0. Treatment in this sample: therapeutic diphenylcyclopropenone sensitization with weekly scalp DPC. Remarks on this clonotype: The antigen remains unidentified.

This sequence was found in a woman under 30 with alopecia areata. Some clones in this sample may be carry-over from other donors' samples. This sequence joins TRBV5-1 and TRBJ1-6; D perhaps matches TRBD1 (6 bases). The sequencing used whole blood, collected in connection with sensitization to the hapten diphenylcyclopropenone (DPC). The CDR3 region has the DNA TGCGCCAGCAGCTTCGACAGGAATAATTCACCCCTCCACTTT. Protein sequence: CASSFDRNNSPLHF.